This TCR beta chain was obtained from a study of cytomegalovirus exposure and HLA in healthy donors. Background on the study: Most donors, approximately 82% of 398 genotyped, fell in the Caucasian-associated ancestry cluster. Study-wide results and caveats: The classifier reportedly diagnosed cytomegalovirus status with high specificity and sensitivity. Three CMV-associated chains proved CMV antigen-specific in vitro.

After removal of 5 bases from V and 2 bases from J, the junction contained 4 bases not matched to a gene. The CDR3 is made up of 15 amino acids. CDR1 is MRHNA, CDR2 SNTAGT, per germline. This clone was found a few times. Its target is not known. PCR primers comprised 60 Vbeta and 13 Jbeta primers. TCRdb's copy holds only in-frame clones and misses some; the assay was immunoSEQ multiplex PCR. The profile covers roughly 130,000 clones, with around four fifths appearing a single time and 5.5% to 7% taken by the ten largest. Sequenced: PBMCs. The rearrangement uses TRBV6-4 and TRBJ1-2; 11 bases line up with TRBD1. The receptor comes from a woman aged 40-49 years in good health and CMV-seropositive. CDR3 in amino acids: CASSTGTGGNYGYTF. The CDR3 DNA reads TGTGCCAGCAGTACCGGGACAGGGGGGAACTATGGCTACACCTTC.